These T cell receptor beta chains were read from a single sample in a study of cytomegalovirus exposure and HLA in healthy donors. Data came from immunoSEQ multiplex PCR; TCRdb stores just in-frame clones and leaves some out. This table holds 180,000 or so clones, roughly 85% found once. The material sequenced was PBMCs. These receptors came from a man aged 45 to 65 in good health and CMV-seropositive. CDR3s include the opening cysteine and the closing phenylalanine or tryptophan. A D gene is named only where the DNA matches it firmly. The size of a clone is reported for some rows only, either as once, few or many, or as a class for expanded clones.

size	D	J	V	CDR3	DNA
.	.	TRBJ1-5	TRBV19	CASSEGGLVVGGVYSNQPQHF	TGTGCCAGTAGCGAGGGTGGCTTAGTGGTTGGAGGGGTTTATAGCAATCAGCCCCAGCATTTT
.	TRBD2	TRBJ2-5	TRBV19	CATSDGGTSKETQYF	TGTGCCACCAGCGATGGGGGGACTAGTAAAGAGACCCAGTACTTC
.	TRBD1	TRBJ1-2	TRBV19	CASSIRTGVEYGYTF	TGTGCCAGTAGTATTCGGACAGGGGTAGAGTATGGCTACACCTTC
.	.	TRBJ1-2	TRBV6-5	CASNGRGGGYTF	TGTGCCAGCAATGGTCGCGGCGGAGGCTACACCTTC
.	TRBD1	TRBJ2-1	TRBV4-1	CASSRAGTDNNEQFF	TGCGCCAGCAGCCGAGCCGGGACAGATAACAATGAGCAGTTCTTC
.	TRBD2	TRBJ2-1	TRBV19	CASRSSGGADEQFF	TGTGCCAGTAGGTCGAGCGGGGGGGCAGATGAGCAGTTCTTC
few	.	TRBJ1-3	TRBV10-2	CASMREGARGSGNTIYF	TGCGCCAGCATGAGAGAAGGGGCGCGTGGCTCTGGAAACACCATATATTTT
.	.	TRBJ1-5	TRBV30	CAWKRAGAQPQHF	TGTGCCTGGAAACGCGCAGGGGCTCAGCCCCAGCATTTT
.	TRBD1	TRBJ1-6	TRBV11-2	CASSRQGNYNSPLHF	TGTGCCAGCAGCCGACAGGGCAACTATAATTCACCCCTCCACTTT
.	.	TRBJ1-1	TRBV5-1	CASSWPSPGTEAFF	TGCGCCAGCAGCTGGCCCAGTCCGGGGACTGAAGCTTTCTTT
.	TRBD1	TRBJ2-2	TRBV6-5	CASSRPAGQGMELFF	TGTGCCAGCAGTCGCCCGGCCGGACAGGGAATGGAGCTGTTTTTT
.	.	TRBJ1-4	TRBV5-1	CASSLRGVGFVDEKLFF	TGCGCCAGCAGCTTGAGGGGTGTAGGGTTTGTTGATGAAAAACTGTTTTTT
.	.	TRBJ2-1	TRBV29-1	CSVGGRHDNEQFF	TGCAGCGTTGGTGGGAGACACGACAATGAGCAGTTCTTC
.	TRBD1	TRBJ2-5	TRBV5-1	CASSSWDRVEETQYF	TGCGCCAGCAGCTCATGGGACAGGGTCGAAGAGACCCAGTACTTC
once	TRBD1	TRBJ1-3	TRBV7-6	CASSLSPTGLNSGNTIYF	TGTGCCAGCAGCCTCTCACCGACAGGGCTTAACTCTGGAAACACCATATATTTT
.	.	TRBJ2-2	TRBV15	CATSRESLTGELFF	TGTGCCACCAGCAGAGAGTCCCTCACCGGGGAGCTGTTTTTT
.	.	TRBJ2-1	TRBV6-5	CASRRGDEQFF	TGTGCCAGCAGACGCGGGGATGAGCAGTTCTTC